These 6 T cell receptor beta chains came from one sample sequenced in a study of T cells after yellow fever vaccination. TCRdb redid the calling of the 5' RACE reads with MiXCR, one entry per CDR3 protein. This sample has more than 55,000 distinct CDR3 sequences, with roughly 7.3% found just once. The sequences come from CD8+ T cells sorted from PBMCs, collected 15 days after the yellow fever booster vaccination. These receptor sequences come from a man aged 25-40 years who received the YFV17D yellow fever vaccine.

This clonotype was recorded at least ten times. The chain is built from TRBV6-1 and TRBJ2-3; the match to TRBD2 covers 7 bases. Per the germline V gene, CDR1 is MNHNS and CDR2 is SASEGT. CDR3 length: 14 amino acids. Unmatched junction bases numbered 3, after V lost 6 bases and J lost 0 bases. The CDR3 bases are TGTGCCAGCAGCGTAGCGGGTAGCACAGATACGCAGTATTTT. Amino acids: CASSVAGSTDTQYF.

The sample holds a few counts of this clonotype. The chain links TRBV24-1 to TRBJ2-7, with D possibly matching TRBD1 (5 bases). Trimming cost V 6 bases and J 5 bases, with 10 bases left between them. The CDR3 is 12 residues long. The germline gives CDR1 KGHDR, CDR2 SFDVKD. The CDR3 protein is CATSLQGDEQYF. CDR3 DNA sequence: TGTGCCACCAGTCTTCAGGGTGACGAGCAGTACTTC.

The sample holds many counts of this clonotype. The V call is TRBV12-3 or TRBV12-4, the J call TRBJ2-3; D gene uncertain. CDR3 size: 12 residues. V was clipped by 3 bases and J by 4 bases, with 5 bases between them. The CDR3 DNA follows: TGTGCCAGCAGTTTTCCGGCAGATACGCAGTATTTT. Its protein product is CASSFPADTQYF.

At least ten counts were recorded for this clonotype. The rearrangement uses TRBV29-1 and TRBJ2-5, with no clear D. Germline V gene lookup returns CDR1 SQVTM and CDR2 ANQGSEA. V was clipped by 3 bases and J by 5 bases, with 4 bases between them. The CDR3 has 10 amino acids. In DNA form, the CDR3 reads TGCAGCGTTGACGAGGAGACCCAGTACTTC. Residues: CSVDEETQYF.

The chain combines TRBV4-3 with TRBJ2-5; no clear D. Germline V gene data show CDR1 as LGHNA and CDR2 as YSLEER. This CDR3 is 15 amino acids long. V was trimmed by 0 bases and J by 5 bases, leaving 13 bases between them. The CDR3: CASSQDGDGWETQYF. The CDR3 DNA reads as TGCGCCAGCAGCCAAGATGGGGATGGTTGGGAGACCCAGTACTTC.

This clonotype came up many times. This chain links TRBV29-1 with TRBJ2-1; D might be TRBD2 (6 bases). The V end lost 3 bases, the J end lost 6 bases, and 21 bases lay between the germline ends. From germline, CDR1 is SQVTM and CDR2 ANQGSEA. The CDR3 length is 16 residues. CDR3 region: CSVDARALGGSNEQFF. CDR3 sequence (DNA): TGCAGCGTTGACGCCCGGGCCTTAGGAGGGTCCAATGAGCAGTTCTTC.